These T cell receptor beta chains were read from a single sample in a study of preoperative IRX-2 immunotherapy in early breast cancer. Repertoires were generated with immunoSEQ multiplex PCR, while TCRdb's copy carries only in-frame clones and drops some. The sample lists 20,000 to 30,000 clones, about 77% seen once, with about 2.4% in the top ten. The material was lymph node tissue, obtained before IRX-2 immunotherapy. The receptors were sampled from a human donor with breast cancer. Both conserved end residues are part of each CDR3. A D gene is named only where the DNA matches it firmly. The size entry is marked missing in some rows and otherwise reads once, few, many or a size class.

TRBJ2-3,.,TRBV7-7,.,15,TGTGCCAGCAGCTTAGGGTACGTCGGGGGCCAGGAGGGGGATTTT,CASSLGYVGGQEGDF
TRBJ1-3,.,TRBV23-1,.,15,TGCGCCAGCAGTCGGGACACAGCCTCTGGAAACACCATATATTTT,CASSRDTASGNTIYF
TRBJ1-3,few,TRBV6-8,TRBD1,17,TGTGCCAGCGGGGACAGGGGCCGCACGAGCTCTGGAAACACCATATATTTT,CASGDRGRTSSGNTIYF
TRBJ1-2,.,TRBV11-3,.,16,TGTGCCAGCAGCTTTACCCGGGACGGTGCTAACTATGGCTACACCTTC,CASSFTRDGANYGYTF
TRBJ2-1,.,TRBV19,TRBD2,15,TGTGCCAGTAGCTCCACTAGCGGGGGGGCATATGAGCAGTTCTTC,CASSSTSGGAYEQFF
TRBJ1-1,.,TRBV5-1,.,15,TGCGCCAGCAGCTTAGACGGCCGGGTTCAAACTGAAGCTTTCTTT,CASSLDGRVQTEAFF
TRBJ1-5,.,TRBV6-8,.,13,TGTGCCAGCAGTTTTGCATACAACCAGCCCCAGCATTTT,CASSFAYNQPQHF
TRBJ2-2,few,TRBV11-3,.,16,TGTGCCAGCAGCTTTTTCTACAGGATGAACACCGGGGAGCTGTTTTTT,CASSFFYRMNTGELFF
TRBJ1-4,.,TRBV5-1,TRBD1,15,TGCGCCAGCGCCCAAGGGGACAGACAGACTGAAAAACTGTTTTTT,CASAQGDRQTEKLFF
TRBJ1-1,.,TRBV18,TRBD1,12,TGTGCCAGCTCACCTACAGGGGTTGAAGCTTTCTTT,CASSPTGVEAFF
TRBJ1-1,.,TRBV15,.,14,TGTGCCACCAGCAGAGATCGGTGGGACACTGAAGCTTTCTTT,CATSRDRWDTEAFF
TRBJ1-1,few,TRBV19,.,15,TGTGCCAGTAGTATCCCCCTAACAGTGTACACTGAAGCTTTCTTT,CASSIPLTVYTEAFF
TRBJ2-7,.,TRBV6-8,.,13,TGTGCCAGCAGTTATTCCCGGGGGTACGAGCAGTACTTC,CASSYSRGYEQYF
TRBJ1-1,.,TRBV11-3,.,14,TGTGCCAGCAGTCAAAATAAGGAGGACACTGAAGCTTTCTTT,CASSQNKEDTEAFF
TRBJ2-2,.,TRBV5-1,.,15,TGCGCCAGCAGCTTGGGTACAGGGAACACCGGGGAGCTGTTTTTT,CASSLGTGNTGELFF
TRBJ1-2,.,TRBV11-3,.,17,TGTGCCAGCAGCCAACAAACAGGGAGCGCCACTAACTATGGCTACACCTTC,CASSQQTGSATNYGYTF
TRBJ1-2,.,TRBV6-8,.,16,TGTGCCAGCAGTTACCAGGACACCAGAGCTAACTATGGCTACACCTTC,CASSYQDTRANYGYTF
TRBJ2-7,.,TRBV6-8,TRBD1,14,TGTGCCAGCAGTTACCTCGGGACAGGGCGCGAGCAGTACTTC,CASSYLGTGREQYF
TRBJ1-1,.,TRBV5-1,.,15,TGCGCCAGCAGCCCCGGGGTTCAGGGTATCACTGAAGCTTTCTTT,CASSPGVQGITEAFF
TRBJ2-3,.,TRBV19,TRBD2,21,TGTGCCAGTAGTATTACCCCCAGCGGGGTATGGAGTATCGGTCAAGCAGATACGCAGTATTTT,CASSITPSGVWSIGQADTQYF
TRBJ2-2,.,TRBV14,.,14,TGTGCCAGCAGCCAAGATCGAGGTACCGGGGAGCTGTTTTTT,CASSQDRGTGELFF
TRBJ1-2,few,TRBV16,.,11,TGTGCCAGCAGCCACAAATCGACCCCTGGGTTC,CASSHKSTPGF
TRBJ1-2,.,TRBV11-3,.,16,TGTGCCAGCAGCTTAAATGGACAGTTTTCTAACTATGGCTACACCTTC,CASSLNGQFSNYGYTF